Below are 14 T cell receptor beta chains sequenced from a single sample in a study of shared clonotypes between healthy human individuals. Only in-frame clones appear in the TCRdb table, and some are missing; sequencing was by immunoSEQ multiplex PCR. The data hold over a million clones, with around 76% observed a single time. Sequencing was carried out using memory CD4+ T cells sorted from blood. Stated subset: CD45RA-negative fraction. These receptors originate from a man between 18 and 35 years old in good health.

This sequence joins TRBV30 and TRBJ2-3; no clear D gene. Germline CDR1 is GTSNPN and CDR2 is SVGIG (reference sequence). This CDR3 region has 14 residues. Deletions cut 2 bases from V and 8 bases from J, with 17 bases between. The CDR3 sequence: CAWSPTTLLGTQYF. The CDR3, as DNA: TGTGCCTGGAGTCCGACGACCCTTCTAGGTACGCAGTATTTT.

In regard to this clone: The junction departs from the called germline gene at one end, perhaps through a read error. The CDR3 bases are TGTGCCAGCAGCGGCCAGGGGGAGCCGTACTTC. Its translation: CASSGQGEPYF. The chain couples TRBV11-3 to TRBJ2-7; TRBD1 aligns across 7 bases. Germline V gives CDR1 SGHNT, CDR2 YENEEA. The CDR3 spans 11 residues.

This clone was detected only a few times. The chain couples TRBV29-1 to TRBJ1-2, with TRBD1 matching 10 bases. From germline, CDR1 is SQVTM and CDR2 ANQGSEA. The CDR3 has 14 amino acids. After removal of 3 bases from V and 8 bases from J, the junction contained 9 bases not matched to a gene. CDR3 amino acids: CSVDMGQGSSGYTF. The CDR3 coding sequence is TGCAGCGTTGATATGGGACAGGGGAGTTCGGGCTACACCTTC. Full variable domain (missing parts from reference TRBV29-1 and TRBJ1-2): SAVISQKPSRDICQRGTSLTIQCQVDSQVTMMFWYRQQPGQSLTLIATANQGSEATYESGFVIDKFPISRPNLTFSTLTVSNMSPEDSSIYLCSVDMGQGSSGYTFGSGTRLTVV.

This clone showed up just a few times. This chain links TRBV4-1 with TRBJ1-1, with D possibly matching TRBD1 (6 bases). CDR3 size: 14 residues. Germline CDR1 MGHRA, CDR2 YSYEKL. Trimming left V 7 bases short and J 6 bases short, with 18 bases between. CDR3 sequence: CASKAGQQVSEAFF. The CDR3 DNA sequence: TGCGCCAGCAAGGCCGGACAGCAGGTTTCTGAAGCTTTCTTT.

J is TRBJ2-5 and V is TRBV6-1; 8 bases line up with TRBD1. V lost 6 bases, J lost 3 bases, and 3 bases stayed unmatched. The CDR3 covers 13 residues. The germline V gene has CDR1 MNHNS and CDR2 SASEGT. DNA of the CDR3: TGTGCCAGCAGAGGGACAGGAAAAGAGACCCAGTACTTC. It is translated as CASRGTGKETQYF.

The chain couples TRBV6-1 to TRBJ1-2; 7 nucleotides line up with TRBD1. The CDR3 is made up of 13 amino acids. V dropped 6 bases and J dropped 11; count of bases not matched to a gene: 12. Germline V gives CDR1 MNHNS, CDR2 SASEGT. The CDR3 coding sequence is TGTGCCAGCAGAAGACAGGGAAGTATACGGTACACCTTC. It encodes CASRRQGSIRYTF.

V gene TRBV5-5 combines with J gene TRBJ2-2, with D perhaps TRBD1 (5 bases). The CDR3 contains 15 residues. Germline CDR1 and CDR2: SGHKS and YYEKEE (reference sequence). Trimming removed 6 bases at V and 0 bases at J, with 12 bases between. CDR3 sequence: CASTMTAANTGELFF. The CDR3 nucleotides read TGTGCCAGCACCATGACAGCCGCGAACACCGGGGAGCTGTTTTTT.

V gene TRBV6-1 combines with J gene TRBJ1-5; TRBD1 is a possible D gene (5 bases). Trimming left V 6 bases short and J 5 bases short, with 17 bases between. There are 15 residues in the CDR3. Germline loops: CDR1 MNHNS, CDR2 SASEGT. This chain's CDR3 is CASRTWDGSYQPQHF. For the CDR3, the DNA is TGTGCCAGCAGAACCTGGGACGGTAGTTATCAGCCCCAGCATTTT.

This clone was picked up a small number of times. The chain joins TRBV5-1 to TRBJ1-1, with D unresolved. Trimming removed 0 bases at V and 4 bases at J, with 7 bases between. The germline gives CDR1 SGHRS, CDR2 YFSETQ. The CDR3 has 13 amino acids. CDR3 nucleotide sequence: TGCGCCAGCAGCTTGGGGGAGGCCACTGAAGCTTTCTTT. Residues: CASSLGEATEAFF.

Only a few counts were recorded for this clone. The chain joins TRBV6-6 to TRBJ1-1; no reliable D call. Trimming took 2 bases from V and 2 from J, leaving 15 bases between them. This CDR3 spans 16 amino acids. Per the germline V gene, CDR1 is MNHNY and CDR2 is SVGAGI (reference sequence). CDR3 coding DNA: TGTGCCAGCAGTTACCCTCTCACCCCGGGCAACACTGAAGCTTTCTTT. Its translation is CASSYPLTPGNTEAFF.

The rearrangement uses TRBV28 and TRBJ1-3; 7 nucleotides match TRBD1. Trimming took 6 bases from V and 5 from J; bases not matched to a gene: 4. This CDR3 comprises 13 residues. Germline values: CDR1 MDHEN, CDR2 SYDVKM. The CDR3 spells CASRRTGRNTIYF. The DNA of the CDR3 is TGTGCCAGCAGGAGGACAGGCAGAAACACCATATATTTT. Complete variable domain (other parts from reference TRBV28 and TRBJ1-3): DVKVTQSSRYLVKRTGEKVFLECVQDMDHENMFWYRQDPGLGLRLIYFSYDVKMKEKGDIPEGYSVSREKKERFSLILESASTNQTSMYLCASRRTGRNTIYFGEGSWLTVV.

The chain uses TRBV5-6 and TRBJ2-1; 14 bases map to TRBD2. The CDR3 length is 15 residues. Germline assignment: CDR1 SGHDT and CDR2 YYEEEE. Trimming at V came to 4 bases and at J to 8 bases, leaving 5 bases not matched to a gene. CDR3 nucleotides: TGTGCCAGCAGCCCCGGGACTAGCGGGAGATATGAGCAGTTCTTC. Its translation is CASSPGTSGRYEQFF.

The genes are TRBV6-1 and TRBJ2-1; 9 bases agree with TRBD2. Germline V CDR1 and CDR2: MNHNS, SASEGT. The V segment lost 6 bases and the J segment 4 bases; nucleotides outside the gene matches: 7. The CDR3 runs to 15 residues. This chain's CDR3 is CASSLVAGEYNEQFF. The CDR3 DNA sequence: TGTGCCAGCAGCCTAGTAGCGGGAGAATACAATGAGCAGTTCTTC.

To note about this clone: This specimen includes other DNA sequences encoding the same CDR3. The V gene is TRBV5-1, the J gene TRBJ2-7; 7 bases fit TRBD1. Unmatched junction bases numbered 1, after V lost 0 bases and J lost 1 base. CDR1 and CDR2 from the germline V gene are SGHRS and YFSETQ. The CDR3 sequence is 14 residues long. This chain's CDR3 is CASSLEDRSYEQYF. The CDR3, as DNA: TGCGCCAGCAGCTTGGAGGACAGGTCCTACGAGCAGTACTTC.